The 30 T cell receptor beta chains in this list originate from one sample, sequenced in a study of Ad26.COV2.S vaccination and SARS-CoV-2 variants. Treatment meaning: over 15 received Ad26.COV2.S at low or high dose, single or two shots; several received placebo; per-sample allocation not given. Collection of the samples took place on day 63 after the first injection of vaccine or placebo. Data came from immunoSEQ multiplex PCR; TCRdb stores just in-frame clones and leaves some out. This sample has hundreds of thousands of clones, with about nine tenths found just once. The sample here was peripheral blood, taken in a trial of Ad26.COV2.S vaccine versus placebo. These receptors all come from a person between 18 and 59 years old who received the Ad26.COV2.S COVID-19 vaccine or a placebo.

V gene TRBV14 combines with J gene TRBJ1-1; D is undetermined. Germline V gene data show CDR1 as SGHDN and CDR2 as FVKESK. V lost 6 bases and J lost 5, with 7 bases in between. There are 11 residues in the CDR3. CDR3 DNA sequence: TGTGCCAGCAGTTGGAGGACTGAAGCTTTCTTT. It encodes CASSWRTEAFF.

This rearrangement joins TRBV6-5 to TRBJ1-6, with D unclear. The CDR3 spans 14 residues. V was shortened by 3 bases and J by 7 bases, with 10 bases between the two germline ends. CDR1 MNHEY and CDR2 SVGAGI come from the germline V gene. In DNA form, the CDR3 reads TGTGCCAGCAGTTATGTCCGCGGAAATTCACCCCTCCACTTT. Its protein is CASSYVRGNSPLHF.

The rearrangement uses TRBV4-3 and TRBJ1-2, with D possibly being TRBD1 (5 bases). The CDR3 is made up of 15 amino acids. The V and J ends lost 0 bases and 0 bases respectively, with 8 bases between them. From germline, CDR1 is LGHNA and CDR2 YSLEER. The CDR3 region has the DNA TGCGCCAGCAGCCAAGACAGGGTAACTAACTATGGCTACACCTTC. Protein sequence: CASSQDRVTNYGYTF.

The chain employs TRBV4-1 and TRBJ1-6; 8 nucleotides agree with TRBD1. The CDR3 runs 17 residues. The V and J ends lost 3 bases and 9 bases, in that order; junction bases with no gene match: 13. CDR1 MGHRA and CDR2 YSYEKL come from the germline V gene. The CDR3: CASSQRTGKIVVSPLHF. CDR3 sequence (DNA): TGCGCCAGCAGCCAGAGGACAGGGAAAATAGTCGTTTCACCCCTCCACTTT.

The chain employs TRBV6-4 and TRBJ2-3; TRBD2 agrees at 8 bases. CDR3 size: 13 residues. Unmatched junction bases numbered 4, after V lost 5 bases and J lost 6 bases. CDR1 MRHNA and CDR2 SNTAGT come from the germline V gene. CDR3 DNA sequence: TGTGCCAGCAGTACCGAGCGGGGGGATACGCAGTATTTT. It yields the protein CASSTERGDTQYF.

The chain uses TRBV6-2 or TRBV6-3 and TRBJ1-2; D uncertain. The V end lost 0 bases, the J end lost 5 bases, and 4 bases lay between the germline ends. Germline lookup yields CDR1 MNHEY and CDR2 SVGEGT. This CDR3 is 12 amino acids long. The chain's CDR3 is CASSYSAYGYTF. The DNA for the CDR3 is TGTGCCAGCAGTTACTCGGCATATGGCTACACCTTC.

The chain uses TRBV18 and TRBJ2-4, with 7 bases that match TRBD1. The V segment lost 3 bases and the J segment 7 bases; nucleotides outside the gene matches: 6. Germline-derived CDR1 and CDR2 are KGHSH and LQKENI. CDR3 size: 14 residues. The CDR3 region has the DNA TGTGCCAGCTCACCTACGGGACAGAGGAACATTCAGTACTTC. Translating it yields CASSPTGQRNIQYF.

The chain carries TRBV19 and TRBJ2-5; D perhaps matches TRBD2 (6 bases). The CDR3 is 18 residues long. Trimming stripped 8 bases from V and 2 bases from J, with 27 bases between. Germline CDR1 reads LNHDA; CDR2 reads SQIVND (reference sequence). The CDR3 region is CASRSWPPGLAKQETQYF. DNA of the CDR3: TGTGCCAGTCGAAGCTGGCCCCCGGGACTCGCGAAGCAAGAGACCCAGTACTTC. Based on the CDR3 plus reference TRBV19 and TRBJ2-5, the full variable domain is DGGITQSPKYLFRKEGQNVTLSCEQNLNHDAMYWYRQDPGQGLRLIYYSQIVNDFQKGDIAEGYSVSREKKESFPLTVTSAQKNPTAFYLCASRSWPPGLAKQETQYFGPGTRLLVL.

The chain joins TRBV11-2 to TRBJ1-5, with a possible D match to TRBD1 (5 bases). V was trimmed by 2 bases and J by 5 bases, leaving 13 bases between them. Germline V gene lookup returns CDR1 SGHAT and CDR2 FQNNGV. The CDR3 contains 15 residues. CDR3 bases: TGTGCCAGCAGCTTATATGGAACAGGTTATCAGCCCCAGCATTTT. Protein product: CASSLYGTGYQPQHF.

The rearrangement joins TRBV5-1 to TRBJ2-3; D perhaps matches TRBD2 (5 bases). Per germline, CDR1 SGHRS and CDR2 YFSETQ. This CDR3 spans 15 amino acids. V was pared by 0 bases and J by 6 bases, with 14 bases between. Here the CDR3 reads CASSLGDQKRDTQYF. CDR3 nucleotide sequence: TGCGCCAGCAGCTTGGGGGATCAAAAGCGGGATACGCAGTATTTT.

This chain connects TRBV30 to TRBJ2-1; D remains ambiguous. CDR3 size: 13 residues. Trimming left V 0 bases short and J 12 bases short, with 15 bases between. CDR1 GTSNPN and CDR2 SVGIG come from the germline V gene (reference sequence). CDR3 sequence: CAWSVTPTIRQFF. The CDR3, as DNA: TGTGCCTGGAGTGTAACACCTACGATCCGGCAGTTCTTC. The variable domain in full, with the rest retrieved from reference TRBV30 and TRBJ2-1, is SQTIHQWPATLVQPVGSPLSLECTVEGTSNPNLYWYRQAAGRGLQLLFYSVGIGQISSEVPQNLSASRPQDRQFILSSKKLLLSDSGFYLCAWSVTPTIRQFFGPGTRLTVL.

The chain is built from TRBV5-4 and TRBJ2-7; D is perhaps TRBD1 or TRBD2 (5 bases each). V dropped 4 bases and J dropped 4 bases, with 15 bases sitting between them. This CDR3 comprises 14 residues. The V gene's germline CDR1 is SGHNT and CDR2 YYREEE (reference sequence). CDR3 region: CASSPWGTKYEQYF. The CDR3 nucleotides are TGTGCCAGCAGCCCGTGGGGGACCAAGTACGAGCAGTACTTC.

This sequence joins TRBV6-5 and TRBJ2-2; 8 bases align to TRBD2. Trimming removed 6 bases from V and 5 bases from J; junction bases left unmatched: 5. Germline CDR1 MNHEY, CDR2 SVGAGI. This CDR3 region has 14 residues. CDR3 sequence reads: CASSRGGRTGELFF. CDR3 sequence (DNA): TGTGCCAGCAGCCGGGGGGGGAGGACCGGGGAGCTGTTTTTT.

CDR3: CAGASTNQPQHF. The CDR3 DNA is TGTGCCGGGGCTAGTACTAATCAGCCCCAGCATTTT. The chain links TRBV28 to TRBJ1-5; D might be TRBD1 (5 bases). The V gene's germline CDR1 is MDHEN and CDR2 SYDVKM. Between the trimmed V and J ends, which lost 11 bases and 4 bases, there was a span of 12 bases. The CDR3 extends over 12 amino acids.

This clone was observed a single time. J is TRBJ2-3 and V is TRBV30, with 10 bases lining up with TRBD1. CDR1 GTSNPN and CDR2 SVGIG come from the germline V gene (reference sequence). The trim removed 3 bases at V and 6 bases at J, leaving 6 bases unmatched. CDR3 length: 14 amino acids. In DNA, the CDR3 is TGTGCCTGGAGCCGGGACAGGGGCAGGGATACGCAGTATTTT. This encodes CAWSRDRGRDTQYF.

The V call is TRBV5-1, the J call TRBJ1-4; D remains ambiguous. Looked up from germline, CDR1 is SGHRS and CDR2 is YFSETQ. Trimming cost V 4 bases and J 7 bases, with 14 bases left between them. The CDR3 has 14 amino acids. For the CDR3, the DNA is TGCGCCAGCAGCCCGGGAGGTTTAGGTGAAAAACTGTTTTTT. Amino acid sequence: CASSPGGLGEKLFF.

In this sample, this clone turned up a few times. The chain is built from TRBV12-3 or TRBV12-4 and TRBJ1-1; D gene ambiguous. The CDR3 contains 13 residues. V shed 3 bases and J shed 2 bases, with 7 bases lying between them. The CDR3 DNA reads TGTGCCAGCAGTTTTAGACTAAACACTGAAGCTTTCTTT. As protein: CASSFRLNTEAFF.

This sequence joins TRBV7-9 and TRBJ1-2; TRBD1 agrees at 10 bases. V trimming: 5 bases; J trimming: 5 bases; junction bases outside the gene matches: 14. The length of the CDR3 is 17 residues. Germline V gives CDR1 SEHNR, CDR2 FQNEAQ (reference sequence). The CDR3 region is CASSPQPGQGRGYGYTF. In DNA, the CDR3 is TGTGCCAGCAGCCCACAACCGGGACAGGGGCGAGGATATGGCTACACCTTC.

The rearrangement joins TRBV3-1 (or the pseudogene TRBV3-2) to TRBJ1-6, with D tentatively TRBD1 (6 bases). The CDR3 runs to 13 residues. Trimming took 4 bases from V and 10 from J, leaving 11 bases between them. Germline V gene lookup returns CDR1 LGHDT and CDR2 YNNKEL (reference sequence). CDR3 residues: CASSRATGSPLHF. The CDR3 DNA sequence: TGTGCCAGCAGCCGTGCGACAGGCTCACCCCTCCACTTT.

The CDR3, as DNA: TGTGCCAGCAGCACTACAGGGGGACACGGGGAGCTGTTTTTT. It is translated as CASSTTGGHGELFF. J is TRBJ2-2 and V is TRBV9; 8 bases are shared with TRBD1. Germline trimming cut 4 bases from V and 7 bases from J; bases unmatched to any gene: 6. Germline-derived CDR1 and CDR2 are SGDLS and YYNGEE. The length of the CDR3 is 14 residues.

This clone has just one count. The chain joins TRBV7-2 to TRBJ2-7; D unresolved. The CDR3 runs to 13 residues. Trimming removed 0 bases at V and 4 bases at J, with 7 bases between. Germline CDR1 SGHTA, CDR2 FQGNSA. For the CDR3, the DNA is TGTGCCAGCAGCTTAGCGACGAATTACGAGCAGTACTTC. Translation: CASSLATNYEQYF.

V usage is TRBV6-5 and J usage is TRBJ1-2; TRBD1 agrees at 7 bases. Germline lookup yields CDR1 MNHEY and CDR2 SVGAGI. The CDR3 is made up of 14 amino acids. The J segment lost 5 bases and the V segment lost 6 bases, leaving 9 bases of the junction unmatched. CDR3 region: CASRPNRGIYGYTF. CDR3 coding DNA: TGTGCCAGCAGGCCTAACAGGGGTATTTATGGCTACACCTTC.

The chain uses TRBV4-3 and TRBJ1-3; D not certain. The CDR3 sequence is 15 residues long. Trimming took off 0 bases at V and 9 bases at J, with 15 bases between the two ends. Germline V gene lookup returns CDR1 LGHNA and CDR2 YSLEER. CDR3 bases: TGCGCCAGCAGCCAAGACAGGCTGGGTTGGATCACCATATATTTT. Translation: CASSQDRLGWITIYF.

This clone has more than one count but fewer than ten. This chain uses TRBV10-1 with TRBJ1-1; 9 nucleotides align to TRBD1. Looked up from germline, CDR1 is WNHNN and CDR2 is SYGVQD (reference sequence). CDR3 length equals 14 residues. V was pared by 6 bases and J by 5 bases, with 7 bases of the junction left unmatched. As DNA, the CDR3 is TGCGCCAGCAGGATGGGACAGGGAGGAACTGAAGCTTTCTTT. The encoded protein is CASRMGQGGTEAFF.

CDR3 protein: CASSQDRAGVREQYF. For the CDR3, the DNA is TGCGCCAGCAGCCAAGATCGCGCGGGAGTACGGGAGCAGTACTTC. The chain links TRBV4-3 to TRBJ2-7; the match to TRBD2 covers 7 bases. The CDR3 is made up of 15 amino acids. Germline V gene lookup returns CDR1 LGHNA and CDR2 YSLEER. V lost 0 bases and J lost 7; bases outside the gene matches: 9.

This chain uses TRBV7-3 with TRBJ1-6; D ambiguous. The germline CDR1 and CDR2 sequences are SGHTA and FQGTGA. Between the trimmed V and J ends, which lost 5 bases and 0 bases, there was a span of 5 bases. This CDR3 is built from 14 residues. DNA of the CDR3: TGTGCCAGCAGCCTCGCCTCCTATAATTCACCCCTCCACTTT. It translates to CASSLASYNSPLHF.

Turning to this clone: Other DNA sequences of this sample code for an identical CDR3. The chain has TRBV6-1 and TRBJ1-5, with a tentative D call TRBD1 (5 bases). The CDR3 extends over 14 amino acids. V lost 2 bases, J lost 2 bases, and 7 bases lay in between. CDR1 is MNHNS, CDR2 SASEGT, per germline. The CDR3 reads CASSEQGGNQPQHF. For the CDR3, the DNA is TGTGCCAGCAGTGAACAGGGAGGCAATCAGCCCCAGCATTTT.

This chain uses TRBV10-1 with TRBJ1-1; maybe TRBD1 (5 bases). Germline values: CDR1 WNHNN, CDR2 SYGVQD (reference sequence). CDR3 length: 13 residues. V gave up 6 bases and J gave up 1 base, with 9 bases separating them. CDR3 bases: TGCGCCAGCAGGCAGGGAAAGAACACTGAAGCTTTCTTT. Translating gives CASRQGKNTEAFF.

This chain uses TRBV28 with TRBJ1-2, with 9 nucleotides matching TRBD1. CDR1 is MDHEN, CDR2 SYDVKM, per germline. J lost 4 bases, V lost 4 bases, and 19 bases had no gene match. The CDR3 spans 19 residues. The CDR3 coding sequence is TGTGCCAGCAGTTCCATAGAGGGACAGGGAATGTATCCCATCTATGGCTACACCTTC. It specifies CASSSIEGQGMYPIYGYTF.

V and J are TRBV5-1 and TRBJ2-1; the D is unclear. V lost 7 bases and J 7 bases, leaving 18 bases between the germline ends. CDR3 length: 14 amino acids. Germline-derived CDR1 and CDR2 are SGHRS and YFSETQ. The CDR3 bases are TGCGCCAGCGTCCTTAGGGATCTTACAAATGAGCAGTTCTTC. It yields the protein CASVLRDLTNEQFF.